The 21 T cell receptor beta chains given below trace back to one sample, sequenced in a study of blood T cell repertoires in COVID-19. Produced via immunoSEQ multiplex PCR; TCRdb's table is partial and in-frame only. The sample consists of 110,000 to 150,000 clones, 79% of them appearing once. Sequencing was performed on peripheral blood. These receptors were obtained from a man in his fifties with active or convalescent COVID-19.

The chain couples TRBV4-1 to TRBJ1-1; a possible D gene is TRBD1 (6 bases). The germline V and J ends were trimmed by 1 base and 1 base, with 16 bases remaining between them. This CDR3 comprises 17 residues. Germline CDR1 reads MGHRA; CDR2 reads YSYEKL. The CDR3 protein is CASSQVPTGTPNTEAFF. The CDR3 nucleotides read TGCGCCAGCAGCCAAGTGCCTACTGGGACACCGAACACTGAAGCTTTCTTT.

This clone came up a few times. The chain joins TRBV24-1 to TRBJ1-6; the match to TRBD1 covers 7 bases. The germline V gene encodes CDR1 KGHDR and CDR2 SFDVKD. The CDR3 extends over 12 amino acids. V lost 3 bases to trimming and J lost 14 bases; unmatched junction nucleotides: 3. The CDR3 nucleotides are TGTGCCACCAGTGATGTCAGGGGGGCCCTCCACTTT. This codes for CATSDVRGALHF.

This chain uses TRBV5-4 with TRBJ1-2; 7 bases are shared with TRBD1. The CDR3 is 14 amino acids. Germline CDR1 SGHNT, CDR2 YYREEE (reference sequence). The J segment lost 6 bases and the V segment lost 0 bases, leaving 5 bases of the junction unmatched. The CDR3 nucleotides are TGTGCCAGCAGCTTGGTAGCAGGGGGGAATGGCTACACCTTC. Amino acid sequence: CASSLVAGGNGYTF.

The J gene is TRBJ2-5, the V gene TRBV19; 8 nucleotides agree with TRBD2. The CDR3 sequence is 14 residues long. J was trimmed by 4 bases and V by 6 bases; bases with no gene match: 7. CDR1 and CDR2 from the germline V gene are LNHDA and SQIVND (reference sequence). CDR3 loop: CASRMVAGGETQYF. In DNA form, the CDR3 reads TGTGCCAGTAGAATGGTGGCGGGGGGAGAGACCCAGTACTTC.

The chain combines TRBV28 with TRBJ1-1; 7 bases line up with TRBD1. The germline V gene encodes CDR1 MDHEN and CDR2 SYDVKM. J was trimmed by 1 base and V by 1 base; bases with no gene match: 12. CDR3 length: 18 amino acids. This CDR3 is CASSLFVWVDRANTEAFF. The DNA of the CDR3 is TGTGCCAGCAGTTTATTTGTTTGGGTTGACAGGGCGAACACTGAAGCTTTCTTT.

This clone was counted between two and nine times. Additional DNA sequences in this sample encode the identical CDR3. This chain links TRBV5-1 with TRBJ1-1, with TRBD1 matching 7 bases. V shed 0 bases and J 1 base; nucleotides not matched to a gene: 3. Germline V gene sequence: CDR1 SGHRS, CDR2 YFSETQ. This CDR3 has 15 residues. DNA for the CDR3: TGCGCCAGCAGCTTGGTGGGGACAGCGAACACTGAAGCTTTCTTT. This encodes CASSLVGTANTEAFF.

This clone occurred a few times. The chain has TRBV6-5 and TRBJ2-7; D is undetermined. Germline V gene lookup returns CDR1 MNHEY and CDR2 SVGAGI. Deletions cut 6 bases from V and 0 bases from J, with 15 bases between. The CDR3 sequence is 15 residues long. CDR3 sequence (DNA): TGTGCCAGCAGGAGGTCCCTGGAAAGCTCCTACGAGCAGTACTTC. As protein: CASRRSLESSYEQYF.

The chain is built from TRBV5-1 and TRBJ2-2, with D maybe TRBD2 (5 bases). V dropped 4 bases and J dropped 7 bases, with 20 bases sitting between them. Per the germline V gene, CDR1 is SGHRS and CDR2 is YFSETQ. The CDR3 contains 16 residues. The CDR3 coding sequence is TGCGCCAGCAGCCCCCTCCGCTTGCGGGTCGACGGGGAGCTGTTTTTT. This sequence encodes CASSPLRLRVDGELFF. Full variable domain (rest looked up from reference TRBV5-1 and TRBJ2-2): KAGVTQTPRYLIKTRGQQVTLSCSPISGHRSVSWYQQTPGQGLQFLFEYFSETQRNKGNFPGRFSGRQFSNSRSEMNVSTLELGDSALYLCASSPLRLRVDGELFFGEGSRLTVL.

Worth noting for this clone: Other nucleotide sequences in the sample specify the same CDR3. The J gene is TRBJ2-4, the V gene TRBV28; D gene unclear. There are 14 residues in the CDR3. V dropped 5 bases and J dropped 0 bases, with 8 bases sitting between them. CDR1 MDHEN and CDR2 SYDVKM come from the germline V gene. CDR3 in amino acids: CASSLRLAKNIQYF. The CDR3 bases are TGTGCCAGCAGTCTCAGGCTAGCCAAAAACATTCAGTACTTC.

The J gene is TRBJ2-1, the V gene TRBV30, with 9 positions matching TRBD1. From germline, CDR1 is GTSNPN and CDR2 SVGIG (reference sequence). The CDR3 extends over 13 amino acids. With 0 bases clipped from V and 12 bases from J, the junction kept 6 bases outside the gene matches. The CDR3 bases are TGTGCCTGGAGTGTCGGGACAGGGCGCGGGCAGTTCTTC. It specifies CAWSVGTGRGQFF.

The rearrangement links TRBV2 to TRBJ2-4; D is perhaps TRBD1 (6 bases). From germline, CDR1 is SNHLY and CDR2 FYNNEI. The CDR3 sequence is 13 residues long. Deletions cut 6 bases from V and 8 bases from J, with 14 bases between. CDR3 region: CASSLRQVDIQYF. CDR3 coding DNA: TGTGCCAGCAGCTTACGACAGGTGGACATTCAGTACTTC.

V gene TRBV3-1 (or the pseudogene TRBV3-2) combines with J gene TRBJ1-5, with D unclear. The V end was cut by 0 bases, the J end by 6 bases, with 9 bases between. The CDR3 is 14 amino acids. From germline, CDR1 is LGHDT and CDR2 YNNKEL (reference sequence). The CDR3 DNA is TGTGCCAGCAGCCAAGATCTGGCGGGTCAGCCCCAGCATTTT. This codes for CASSQDLAGQPQHF.

The chain employs TRBV6-6 and TRBJ2-1; D possibly corresponds to TRBD1 (8 bases). The CDR3 runs 13 residues. The germline gives CDR1 MNHNY, CDR2 SVGAGI (reference sequence). Trimming took off 6 bases at V and 9 bases at J, with 15 bases between the two ends. The CDR3 loop is CASSLNRGGEQFF. Here the CDR3 DNA reads TGTGCCAGCAGCCTGAACAGGGGGGGTGAGCAGTTCTTC.

The chain recombines TRBV6-5 with TRBJ1-5, with 8 nucleotides matching TRBD1. Germline CDR1 reads MNHEY; CDR2 reads SVGAGI. V was clipped by 6 bases and J by 0 bases; unmatched bases: 4. This CDR3 has 15 residues. In nucleotides, the CDR3 is TGTGCCAGCAGGGAGACAGGGGATAGCAATCAGCCCCAGCATTTT. Translating it yields CASRETGDSNQPQHF.

V gene TRBV7-9 combines with J gene TRBJ2-4; TRBD1 aligns across 8 bases. Per the germline V gene, CDR1 is SEHNR and CDR2 is FQNEAQ (reference sequence). Losses at the gene ends were 6 bases for V and 3 bases for J; bases not matched to a gene: 7. The CDR3 consists of 15 residues. CDR3 sequence (DNA): TGTGCCAGCAGTAAACAGACAGGGGTCAAAAACATTCAGTACTTC. Protein sequence: CASSKQTGVKNIQYF.

V usage is TRBV24-1 and J usage is TRBJ1-2; D remains unclear. There are 13 residues in the CDR3. Germline CDR1 and CDR2: KGHDR and SFDVKD. V gave up 6 bases and J gave up 4 bases, with 11 bases separating them. As DNA, the CDR3 is TGTGCCACCAGTTATGAGGGTTCCTATGGCTACACCTTC. As protein: CATSYEGSYGYTF.

There are a few counts of this clone. The chain has TRBV6-2 or TRBV6-3 and TRBJ2-1; TRBD2 matches at 7 bases. J gave up 5 bases and V 2 bases, and 9 bases lay outside the gene matches. The CDR3 length is 16 residues. Germline CDR1 reads MNHEY; CDR2 reads SVGEGT. CDR3 in amino acids: CASSYPRTGGHNEQFF. For the CDR3, the DNA is TGTGCCAGCAGTTACCCCCGTACGGGAGGCCACAATGAGCAGTTCTTC.

This chain links TRBV6-5 with TRBJ2-7; 7 bases line up with TRBD1. The CDR3 covers 14 residues. V was clipped by 4 bases and J by 3 bases; unmatched bases: 6. Germline V lookup: CDR1 MNHEY, CDR2 SVGAGI. CDR3 protein: CASSFRDSVYEQYF. The CDR3, as DNA: TGTGCCAGCAGTTTCCGGGACAGTGTCTACGAGCAGTACTTC.

This chain uses TRBV13 with TRBJ2-5; 11 bases fit TRBD1. V lost 4 bases, J lost 5 bases, and 9 bases stayed unmatched. From germline, CDR1 is PRHDT and CDR2 FYEKMQ (reference sequence). CDR3 length equals 16 residues. The CDR3 sequence is CASSSYGQGARETQYF. The CDR3 nucleotides are TGTGCCAGCAGCTCCTACGGACAGGGGGCTCGGGAGACCCAGTACTTC.

The chain combines TRBV27 with TRBJ2-3; TRBD2 aligns across 9 bases. The ends lost 5 bases at V and 4 bases at J; junction bases unmatched: 10. The CDR3 is made up of 16 amino acids. Per the germline V gene, CDR1 is MNHEY and CDR2 is SMNVEV (reference sequence). This CDR3 reads CASSPRVAGVADTQYF. The CDR3 DNA is TGTGCCAGCAGTCCCCGGGTAGCGGGAGTGGCAGATACGCAGTATTTT.

J is TRBJ2-7 and V is TRBV6-5, with a weak D call TRBD2 (5 bases). Germline CDR1 and CDR2: MNHEY and SVGAGI. This CDR3 is built from 11 residues. The V end was cut by 6 bases, the J end by 2 bases, with 5 bases between. CDR3 in DNA: TGTGCCAGCAGGGAGGCCTACGAGCAGTACTTC. This translates into CASREAYEQYF.